This T cell receptor beta chain was sequenced during a study of CD8+ T cells in alopecia areata. Study-level information: Treated patients' severity was scored by percentage of affected scalp area. Whole-study results and caveats: Higher clonality and more expanded CD8+ clones appeared in lesional than normal scalp. There were also resident alphabeta T cells of normal skin sequenced in scalp samples.

On this clone itself: The antigen is not known.

It was cDNA, reverse transcribed from extracted RNA, that served as the sequencing template. Only in-frame clones appear in the TCRdb table, and some are missing; sequencing was by immunoSEQ multiplex PCR. This sample yields 200,000 to 250,000 clones, of which more than 45% are seen a single time; about 1.6% belongs to the top ten. Treatment of the sample: oral pan-JAK inhibitor, 5-10 mg twice daily. CDR1 and CDR2 from the germline V gene are MGHDK and SYGVNS. V was trimmed by 2 bases and J by 1 base, leaving 11 bases between them. The CDR3 sequence is 15 residues long. The receptor comes from a human donor with alopecia areata. The sequenced sample was CD4+ T cells sorted from blood, obtained at week 4, from a patient treated with tofacitinib. The chain carries TRBV25-1 and TRBJ2-5, with D tentatively TRBD2 (5 bases). CDR3: CASSELSGSQETQYF. The CDR3 region has the DNA TGTGCCAGCAGTGAACTTTCTGGGAGCCAAGAGACCCAGTACTTC.